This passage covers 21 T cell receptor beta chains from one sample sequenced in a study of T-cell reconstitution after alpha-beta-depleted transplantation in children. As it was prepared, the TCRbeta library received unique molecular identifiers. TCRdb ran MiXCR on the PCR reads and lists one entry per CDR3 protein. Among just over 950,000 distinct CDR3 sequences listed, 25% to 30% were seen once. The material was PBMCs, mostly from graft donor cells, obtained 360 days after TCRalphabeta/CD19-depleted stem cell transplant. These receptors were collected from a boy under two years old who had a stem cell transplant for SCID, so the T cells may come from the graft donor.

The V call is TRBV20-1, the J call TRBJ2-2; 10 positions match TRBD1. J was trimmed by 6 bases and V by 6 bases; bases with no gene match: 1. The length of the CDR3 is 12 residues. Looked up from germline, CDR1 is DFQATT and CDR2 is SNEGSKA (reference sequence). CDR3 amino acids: CSAGTGAGELFF. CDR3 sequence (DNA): TGCAGTGCCGGGACAGGGGCCGGGGAGCTGTTTTTT.

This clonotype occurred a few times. As DNA, the CDR3 is TGTGCCAGCAGTTACTCGTTGGCAAATCTTTATAACAATGAGCAGTTCTTC. The encoded protein is CASSYSLANLYNNEQFF. The chain links TRBV6-2 or TRBV6-3 to TRBJ2-1, with D unresolved. The CDR3 has 17 residues. V lost 0 bases and J lost 5, with 17 bases in between. Germline loops: CDR1 MNHEY, CDR2 SVGEGT.

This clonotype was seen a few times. CDR3: CASSISGTGELFF. CDR3 DNA sequence: TGTGCCAGCAGCATTTCAGGGACCGGGGAGCTGTTTTTT. The V gene is TRBV12-3 or TRBV12-4, the J gene TRBJ2-2; possibly TRBD1 for D (5 bases). The CDR3 length is 13 residues. Trimming removed 6 bases from V and 5 bases from J, with 10 bases in between.

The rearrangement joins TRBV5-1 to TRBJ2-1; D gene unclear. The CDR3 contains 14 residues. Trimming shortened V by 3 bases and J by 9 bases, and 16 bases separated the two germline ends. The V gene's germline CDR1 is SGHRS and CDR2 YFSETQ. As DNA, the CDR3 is TGCGCCAGCAGCTCCATCCGGGCAGACTTTGAGCAGTTCTTC. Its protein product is CASSSIRADFEQFF.

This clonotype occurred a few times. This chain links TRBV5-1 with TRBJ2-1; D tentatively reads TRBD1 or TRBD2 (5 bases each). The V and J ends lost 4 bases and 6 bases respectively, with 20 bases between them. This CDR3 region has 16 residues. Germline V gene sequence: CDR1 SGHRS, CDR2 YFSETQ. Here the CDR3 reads CASSTRGRDQGNEQFF. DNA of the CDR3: TGCGCCAGCAGCACCCGAGGACGGGATCAGGGCAATGAGCAGTTCTTC.

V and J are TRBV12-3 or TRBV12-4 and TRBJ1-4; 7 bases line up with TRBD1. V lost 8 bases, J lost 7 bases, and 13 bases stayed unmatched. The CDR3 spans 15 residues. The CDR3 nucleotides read TGTGCCAGCGGACGCGAAGGGACAGCTGGTGAAAAACTGTTTTTT. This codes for CASGREGTAGEKLFF.

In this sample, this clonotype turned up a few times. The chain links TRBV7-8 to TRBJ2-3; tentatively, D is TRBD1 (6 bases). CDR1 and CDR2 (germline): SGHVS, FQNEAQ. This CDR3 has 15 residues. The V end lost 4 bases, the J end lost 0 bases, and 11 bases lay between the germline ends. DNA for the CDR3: TGTGCCAGCAGCTCCAAGGGGGTTAGCACAGATACGCAGTATTTT. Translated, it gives CASSSKGVSTDTQYF.

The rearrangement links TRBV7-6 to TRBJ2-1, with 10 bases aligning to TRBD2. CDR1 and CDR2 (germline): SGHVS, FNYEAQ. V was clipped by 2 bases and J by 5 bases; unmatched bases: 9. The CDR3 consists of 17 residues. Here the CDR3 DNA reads TGTGCCAGCAGCTTATGGCTAGCGGGGGCAGCCCACAATGAGCAGTTCTTC. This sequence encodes CASSLWLAGAAHNEQFF.

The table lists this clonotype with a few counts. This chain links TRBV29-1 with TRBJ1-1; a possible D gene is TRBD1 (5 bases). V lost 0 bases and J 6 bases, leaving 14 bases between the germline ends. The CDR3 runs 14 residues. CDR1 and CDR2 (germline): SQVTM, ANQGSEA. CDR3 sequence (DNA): TGCAGCGTTGAAGACAAGGGGAGGACGCCTGAAGCTTTCTTT. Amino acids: CSVEDKGRTPEAFF.

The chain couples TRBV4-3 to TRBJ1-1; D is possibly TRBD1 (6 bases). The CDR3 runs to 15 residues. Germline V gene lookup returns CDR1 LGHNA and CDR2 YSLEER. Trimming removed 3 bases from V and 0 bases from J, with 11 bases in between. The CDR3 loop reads CASSHLQGMNTEAFF. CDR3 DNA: TGCGCCAGCAGCCACCTACAGGGAATGAACACTGAAGCTTTCTTT.

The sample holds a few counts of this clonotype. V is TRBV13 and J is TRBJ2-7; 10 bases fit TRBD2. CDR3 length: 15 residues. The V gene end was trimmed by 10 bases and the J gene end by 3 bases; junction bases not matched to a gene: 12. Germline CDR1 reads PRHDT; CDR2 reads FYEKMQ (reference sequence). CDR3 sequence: CANTGWTSGSYEQYF. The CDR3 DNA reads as TGTGCCAATACCGGCTGGACTAGCGGAAGCTACGAGCAGTACTTC.

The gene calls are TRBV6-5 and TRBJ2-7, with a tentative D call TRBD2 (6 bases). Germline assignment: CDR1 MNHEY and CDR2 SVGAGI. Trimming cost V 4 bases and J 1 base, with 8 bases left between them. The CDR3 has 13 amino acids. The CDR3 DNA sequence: TGTGCCAGCAGTTCGGGGGAGTCCTACGAGCAGTACTTC. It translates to CASSSGESYEQYF.

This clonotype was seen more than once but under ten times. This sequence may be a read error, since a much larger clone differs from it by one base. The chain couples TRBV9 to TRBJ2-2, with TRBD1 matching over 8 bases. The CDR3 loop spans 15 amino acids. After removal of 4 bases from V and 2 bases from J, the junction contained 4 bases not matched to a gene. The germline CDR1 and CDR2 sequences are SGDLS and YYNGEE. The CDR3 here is CASSTGQVNTGELFF. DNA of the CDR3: TGTGCCAGCAGCACGGGACAGGTTAACACCGGGGAGCTGTTTTTT.

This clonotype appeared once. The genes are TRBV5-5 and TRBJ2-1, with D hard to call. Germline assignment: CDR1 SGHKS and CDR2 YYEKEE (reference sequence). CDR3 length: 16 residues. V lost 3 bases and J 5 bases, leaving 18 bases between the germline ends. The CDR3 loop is CASSSDPTTLHNEQFF. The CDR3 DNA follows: TGTGCCAGCAGCTCCGATCCCACTACACTCCACAATGAGCAGTTCTTC.

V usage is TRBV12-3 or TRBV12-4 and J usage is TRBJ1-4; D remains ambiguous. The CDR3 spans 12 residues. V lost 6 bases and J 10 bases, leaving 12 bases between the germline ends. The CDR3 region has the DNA TGTGCCAGCAGCTGGGCAACGGGAAAACTGTTTTTT. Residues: CASSWATGKLFF.

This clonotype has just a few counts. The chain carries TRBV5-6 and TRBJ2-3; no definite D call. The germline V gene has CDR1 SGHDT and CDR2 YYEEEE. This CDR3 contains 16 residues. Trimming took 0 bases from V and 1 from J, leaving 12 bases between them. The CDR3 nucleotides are TGTGCCAGCAGCTTGGAGGCTAGGTTGCGCACAGATACGCAGTATTTT. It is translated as CASSLEARLRTDTQYF.

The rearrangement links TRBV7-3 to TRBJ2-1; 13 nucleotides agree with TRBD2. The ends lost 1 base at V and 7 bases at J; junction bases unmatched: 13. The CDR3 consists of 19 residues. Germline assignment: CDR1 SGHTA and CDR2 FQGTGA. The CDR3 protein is CASSLRGRGTSGGVNEQFF. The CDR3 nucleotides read TGTGCCAGCAGCTTAAGAGGTCGGGGCACTAGCGGGGGGGTTAATGAGCAGTTCTTC.

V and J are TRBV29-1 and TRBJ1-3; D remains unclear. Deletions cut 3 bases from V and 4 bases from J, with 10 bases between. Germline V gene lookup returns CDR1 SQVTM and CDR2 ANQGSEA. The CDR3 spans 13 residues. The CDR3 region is CSVDGKDGNTIYF. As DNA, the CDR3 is TGCAGCGTTGACGGCAAGGACGGAAACACCATATATTTT.

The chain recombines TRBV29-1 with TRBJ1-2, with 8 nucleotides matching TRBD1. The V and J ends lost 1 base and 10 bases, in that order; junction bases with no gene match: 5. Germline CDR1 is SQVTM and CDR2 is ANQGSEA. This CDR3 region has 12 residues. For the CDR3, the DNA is TGCAGCGTTGAAGGGGACAGGTCTGACTACACCTTC. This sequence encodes CSVEGDRSDYTF.

The CDR3 reads CASSPGQGPPNQPQHF. The DNA of the CDR3 is TGTGCCAGCAGCCCAGGACAGGGCCCACCTAATCAGCCCCAGCATTTT. The chain employs TRBV4-2 and TRBJ1-5; TRBD1 aligns across 8 bases. J gave up 4 bases and V 4 bases, and 9 bases lay outside the gene matches. From germline, CDR1 is LGHNA and CDR2 YNFKEQ. This CDR3 has 16 amino acids.

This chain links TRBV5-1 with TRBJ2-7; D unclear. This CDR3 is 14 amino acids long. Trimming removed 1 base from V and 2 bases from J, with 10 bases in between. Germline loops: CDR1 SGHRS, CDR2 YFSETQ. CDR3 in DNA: TGCGCCAGCAGCTTGATTCGGCGGCCCTACGAGCAGTACTTC. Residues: CASSLIRRPYEQYF.